This T cell receptor beta chain was identified during a study of cytomegalovirus exposure and HLA in healthy donors. General observations from the study: Within an earlier analysis, most TCR beta V segments proved productive either about 90% or about 30% of the time. There were a few CMV-associated chains whose specificity for CMV antigens was confirmed in vitro.

The germline gives CDR1 KGHSH, CDR2 LQKENI. J gave up 7 bases and V 3 bases, and 6 bases lay outside the gene matches. CDR3 length: 16 residues. PCR involved 60 Vbeta and 13 Jbeta primers. In the original processing: Unique TCR beta chains numbered 60 million to 100 million in a later analysis, with roughly 10 million shared. The assay was immunoSEQ multiplex PCR, and TCRdb's table has in-frame clones only and misses some. The V and J calls and clone size were taken over from that table, and D and trimming were inferred from the DNA. The table includes 150,000 to 200,000 clones, roughly four fifths detected once. A remark on this clone: The antigen is not known.

The sequenced sample was PBMCs. The J gene is TRBJ2-2, the V gene TRBV18, with TRBD1 identical over 12 bases. The sequence came from a man between 40 and 49 years old in good health and CMV-seronegative. The CDR3 is CASSPSGTGGHGELFF. CDR3 DNA sequence: TGTGCCAGCTCACCGTCTGGGACAGGGGGCCACGGGGAGCTGTTTTTT. Combining the CDR3 with reference TRBV18 and TRBJ2-2 gives the whole variable domain NAGVMQNPRHLVRRRGQEARLRCSPMKGHSHVYWYRQLPEEGLKFMVYLQKENIIDESGMPKERFSAEFPKEGPSILRIQQVVRGDSAAYFCASSPSGTGGHGELFFGEGSRLTVL.